What follows are 18 T cell receptor beta chains derived from one specimen sequenced in a study of T cells after yellow fever vaccination. TCRdb reprocessed the 5' RACE reads via MiXCR and lists one record per CDR3 protein. The data contain around 500,000 distinct CDR3 sequences, 20% to 25% of them singletons. The source material was PBMCs, sampled less than 25 days after the first yellow fever vaccination. These receptors were collected from a man aged 18 to 29 who received the YFV17D yellow fever vaccine.

This clonotype was counted a few times. The genes are TRBV7-2 and TRBJ1-1, with D hard to call. Per the germline V gene, CDR1 is SGHTA and CDR2 is FQGNSA. Between the trimmed V and J ends, which lost 5 bases and 6 bases, there was a span of 16 bases. The CDR3 runs 14 residues. The CDR3 region is CASSPTGEVSEAFF. Here the CDR3 DNA reads TGTGCCAGCAGCCCAACCGGGGAAGTCTCTGAAGCTTTCTTT. The full variable domain, rest sourced from reference TRBV7-2 and TRBJ1-1, is GAGVSQSPSNKVTEKGKDVELRCDPISGHTALYWYRQSLGQGLEFLIYFQGNSAPDKSGLPSDRFSAERTGGSVSTLTIQRTQQEDSAVYLCASSPTGEVSEAFFGQGTRLTVV.

The chain links TRBV7-2 to TRBJ1-2, with 11 bases that match TRBD1. The V gene end was trimmed by 5 bases and the J gene end by 4 bases; junction bases not matched to a gene: 6. The CDR3 covers 15 residues. Germline loops: CDR1 SGHTA, CDR2 FQGNSA. The CDR3 DNA reads TGTGCCAGCAGCGGATGGGACAGGGGGGCCTATGGCTACACCTTC. It translates to CASSGWDRGAYGYTF.

This chain links TRBV20-1 with TRBJ1-6, with D maybe TRBD1 (5 bases). V dropped 0 bases and J dropped 10 bases, with 13 bases sitting between them. The CDR3 runs to 14 residues. Germline V gene data show CDR1 as DFQATT and CDR2 as SNEGSKA (reference sequence). CDR3 protein: CSARDPAPGSPLHF. CDR3 nucleotide sequence: TGCAGTGCTAGAGACCCAGCCCCAGGGTCACCCCTCCACTTT.

The chain couples TRBV5-1 to TRBJ2-6; 8 nucleotides line up with TRBD1. CDR3 length: 18 residues. V gave up 4 bases and J gave up 0 bases; unmatched junction bases: 9. Germline V CDR1 and CDR2: SGHRS, YFSETQ. CDR3 in amino acids: CASSRTGTGSSGANVLTF. The DNA of the CDR3 is TGCGCCAGCAGCAGAACCGGGACAGGAAGCTCTGGGGCCAACGTCCTGACTTTC.

This clonotype was seen a few times. The chain has TRBV12-3 or TRBV12-4 and TRBJ1-4, with 10 bases identical to TRBD1. V lost 6 bases, J lost 7 bases, and 11 bases stayed unmatched. This CDR3 is 16 amino acids long. CDR3 DNA: TGTGCCAGCAGCAATGACAGGGGGCGTGGGTCTGAAAAACTGTTTTTT. This codes for CASSNDRGRGSEKLFF.

The chain combines TRBV12-3 or TRBV12-4 with TRBJ2-7; D not certain. This CDR3 has 13 amino acids. The ends were cut back, 1 base at V and 2 bases at J, with 6 bases in the middle. The DNA of the CDR3 is TGTGCCAGCAGTTTAGAGCGTACCTACGAGCAGTACTTC. Translating it yields CASSLERTYEQYF.

The chain has TRBV20-1 and TRBJ2-5, with unresolved D. CDR1 and CDR2 from the germline V gene are DFQATT and SNEGSKA (reference sequence). The ends were cut back, 0 bases at V and 5 bases at J, with 7 bases in the middle. The CDR3 runs to 12 residues. CDR3 amino acids: CSARDQVETQYF. CDR3 DNA: TGCAGTGCTAGAGATCAGGTGGAGACCCAGTACTTC.

This clonotype was recorded a few times. The rearrangement joins TRBV21-1 to TRBJ2-7; the table gives TRBD1 as D, unverified against the DNA. TRBV21-1 is assigned pseudogene status. The CDR3 runs to 15 residues. The CDR3: CASSKMAGDVYEQYF. As DNA, the CDR3 is TGTGCCAGCAGCAAAATGGCAGGGGATGTCTACGAGCAGTACTTC.

The CDR3 sequence is CAWSGPNNQPQHF. CDR3 coding DNA: TGTGCCTGGAGTGGACCGAACAATCAGCCCCAGCATTTT. This chain links TRBV30 with TRBJ1-5; D is uncertain. V was shortened by 1 base and J by 3 bases, with 7 bases between the two germline ends. Germline-derived CDR1 and CDR2 are GTSNPN and SVGIG (reference sequence). The CDR3 consists of 13 residues.

This clonotype appeared once. The chain uses TRBV20-1 and TRBJ2-3; D is undetermined. V was clipped by 5 bases and J by 5 bases, with 14 bases between them. This CDR3 has 13 amino acids. Germline V lookup: CDR1 DFQATT, CDR2 SNEGSKA (reference sequence). CDR3 nucleotide sequence: TGCAGTGCTTTTTCTACGGGCGGAGATACGCAGTATTTT. It specifies CSAFSTGGDTQYF.

CDR3 sequence reads: CASKTGGSASPLHF. The CDR3 DNA sequence: TGTGCCAGTAAGACGGGGGGAAGTGCTTCACCCCTCCACTTT. The rearrangement uses TRBV7-3 and TRBJ1-6; the D gene is possibly TRBD1 (5 bases). The CDR3 contains 14 residues. V dropped 9 bases and J dropped 9 bases, with 18 bases sitting between them. Germline CDR1 SGHTA, CDR2 FQGTGA.

This clonotype was seen a handful of times. J is TRBJ1-6 and V is TRBV30, with 8 bases fitting TRBD1. The trim removed 4 bases at V and 8 bases at J, leaving 4 bases unmatched. This CDR3 region has 13 residues. The germline CDR1 and CDR2 sequences are GTSNPN and SVGIG (reference sequence). CDR3 sequence reads: CAWTGQGYSPLHF. The CDR3 nucleotides read TGTGCCTGGACCGGACAGGGCTATTCACCCCTCCACTTT.

V usage is TRBV20-1 and J usage is TRBJ2-3; 12 bases map to TRBD2. With 5 bases clipped from V and 5 bases from J, the junction kept 5 bases outside the gene matches. The germline gives CDR1 DFQATT, CDR2 SNEGSKA (reference sequence). The CDR3 covers 14 residues. The CDR3 bases are TGCAGTGCTTTTACTAGCGGGGGGTTAGATACGCAGTATTTT. Translating it yields CSAFTSGGLDTQYF.

V usage is TRBV12-5 and J usage is TRBJ2-1; no clear D gene. This CDR3 comprises 16 residues. V was trimmed by 0 bases and J by 6 bases, leaving 15 bases between them. Germline assignment: CDR1 LGHNT and CDR2 FRNRAP. The chain's CDR3 is CASGLVQVTLINEQFF. The CDR3 nucleotides read TGTGCTAGTGGTTTGGTACAAGTGACTCTAATCAATGAGCAGTTCTTC.

This clonotype was observed a few times. The chain is built from TRBV6-1 and TRBJ2-2; possible D gene TRBD1, 5 bases. V lost 5 bases and J lost 5, with 15 bases in between. The CDR3 spans 15 residues. Germline CDR1 reads MNHNS; CDR2 reads SASEGT. This chain's CDR3 is CASSPQLDSTGELFF. In nucleotides, the CDR3 is TGTGCCAGCAGTCCTCAACTTGACAGTACCGGGGAGCTGTTTTTT.

This clonotype was recorded a few times. The rearrangement uses TRBV7-9 and TRBJ1-1, with 10 bases aligning to TRBD1. CDR3 length: 15 amino acids. V was clipped by 4 bases and J by 5 bases; unmatched bases: 7. Looked up from germline, CDR1 is SEHNR and CDR2 is FQNEAQ (reference sequence). CDR3 nucleotide sequence: TGTGCCAGCAGCTATTACCGGGACAGGGGAACTGAAGCTTTCTTT. Encoded protein: CASSYYRDRGTEAFF.

V is TRBV6-5 and J is TRBJ1-1; no reliable D call. CDR1 is MNHEY and CDR2 is SVGAGI in the germline V gene. The V gene lost 1 base and the J gene lost 6 bases, with 6 bases spanning the gap. The CDR3 is 12 amino acids. The CDR3 spells CASSYLGAEAFF. CDR3 DNA sequence: TGTGCCAGCAGTTACTTAGGAGCTGAAGCTTTCTTT.

This clonotype was observed a few times. V usage is TRBV10-2 and J usage is TRBJ1-2; possibly TRBD1 for D (5 bases). Germline V gene sequence: CDR1 WSHSY, CDR2 SAAADI. The V end was cut by 10 bases, the J end by 7 bases, with 22 bases between. The CDR3 covers 14 residues. The CDR3 loop reads CATSGAVSGGGYTF. CDR3 DNA sequence: TGCGCCACCTCCGGAGCGGTTTCGGGGGGTGGCTACACCTTC.